This T cell receptor beta chain appears in the sequencing data of a study of control samples from healthy donors and cancer patients. This CDR3 is 16 amino acids long. Germline V gene data show CDR1 as KGHDR and CDR2 as SFDVKD. With 2 bases removed from V and 1 base from J, the gap between germline ends came to 10 bases. Sequenced by immunoSEQ multiplex PCR; TCRdb stores in-frame clones only, minus some. Here the sample spans 30,000 to 35,000 clones, more than 85% being singletons. This clonotype originated in a middle-aged woman with lung cancer. The chain recombines TRBV24-1 with TRBJ2-2, with D hard to call. Sequences were obtained from PBMCs. CDR3 DNA: TGTGCCACCAGTGATTCGACGGGCCGGAACACCGGGGAGCTGTTTTTT. Translating it yields CATSDSTGRNTGELFF.